Below are 9 T cell receptor beta chains sequenced from a single sample in a study of blood T cell repertoires in COVID-19. Clones were sequenced by immunoSEQ multiplex PCR, and TCRdb holds only the in-frame ones, with some missing. The table includes about 260,000 clones, 75% to 90% detected once. Sequencing used PBMCs or T cells enriched from blood (not recorded which). The receptors come from a woman between 18 and 29 years old who had recovered from COVID-19.

The CDR3 region has the DNA TGTGCCAGTAGTAGCATCCTATTAACAGGGGACCAAGAGACCCAGTACTTC. Protein: CASSSILLTGDQETQYF. This sequence joins TRBV19 and TRBJ2-5; 7 bases map to TRBD1. Germline V lookup: CDR1 LNHDA, CDR2 SQIVND (reference sequence). CDR3 length: 17 residues. V trimming: 4 bases; J trimming: 0 bases; junction bases outside the gene matches: 11.

This clone was seen a single time. The chain uses TRBV7-3 and TRBJ2-7, with 9 bases fitting TRBD1. V lost 5 bases, J lost 4 bases, and 9 bases stayed unmatched. The CDR3 runs to 15 residues. The germline V gene has CDR1 SGHTA and CDR2 FQGTGA. CDR3 nucleotides: TGTGCCAGCAGCCCCCAAACAGGGGGCAGTTACGAGCAGTACTTC. It specifies CASSPQTGGSYEQYF.

This clone was found a few times. The chain joins TRBV12-3 or TRBV12-4 to TRBJ2-7, with a possible D match to TRBD2 (5 bases). The CDR3 sequence is 12 residues long. V lost 3 bases and J 3 bases, leaving 6 bases between the germline ends. In DNA form, the CDR3 reads TGTGCCAGCAGTTTGGGGAGCTACGAGCAGTACTTC. This codes for CASSLGSYEQYF.

This chain links TRBV11-2 with TRBJ1-6; 9 nucleotides agree with TRBD1. Germline V gene data show CDR1 as SGHAT and CDR2 as FQNNGV. V was clipped by 2 bases and J by 7 bases; unmatched bases: 6. The CDR3 spans 16 residues. The CDR3 region is CASSLYWTGANSPLHF. Here the CDR3 DNA reads TGTGCCAGCAGCTTATACTGGACAGGGGCCAATTCACCCCTCCACTTT. Using reference TRBV11-2 and TRBJ1-6 for the parts outside the CDR3, the full variable domain is EAGVAQSPRYKIIEKRQSVAFWCNPISGHATLYWYQQILGQGPKLLIQFQNNGVVDDSQLPKDRFSAERLKGVDSTLKIQPAKLEDSAVYLCASSLYWTGANSPLHFGNGTRLTVT.

The V and J genes are TRBV4-1 and TRBJ1-5; no firm D call. V lost 1 base, J lost 5 bases, and 9 bases lay in between. There are 14 residues in the CDR3. CDR1 MGHRA and CDR2 YSYEKL come from the germline V gene. Here the CDR3 DNA reads TGCGCCAGCAGCCAAGTATTCGCAGATCAGCCCCAGCATTTT. This encodes CASSQVFADQPQHF.

The gene calls are TRBV5-3 and TRBJ1-1; a possible D gene is TRBD1 (6 bases). TRBV5-3 belongs to the ORF category, with a function that is uncertain. The V end lost 5 bases, the J end lost 0 bases, and 14 bases lay between the germline ends. The CDR3 length is 15 residues. The CDR3 loop reads CARSPEGQMNTEAFF. CDR3 coding DNA: TGTGCCAGAAGTCCGGAAGGACAGATGAACACTGAAGCTTTCTTT.

V is TRBV5-3 and J is TRBJ2-7, with TRBD2 matching 12 bases. TRBV5-3 is recorded as an ORF, its role being uncertain. CDR3 length: 16 residues. V shed 4 bases and J 2 bases; nucleotides not matched to a gene: 7. CDR3: CARSLWTSGVAYEQYF. The CDR3 nucleotides are TGTGCCAGAAGCCTCTGGACTAGCGGGGTTGCCTACGAGCAGTACTTC.

This clone was detected only once. The chain joins TRBV5-8 to TRBJ2-5, with D possibly being TRBD2 (6 bases). CDR3 length: 16 residues. V was pared by 4 bases and J by 0 bases, with 16 bases between. Germline V CDR1 and CDR2: SGHTS, YDEGEE. The CDR3 is CASSPEGTADQETQYF. The CDR3 nucleotides are TGTGCCAGCAGCCCGGAGGGTACGGCAGACCAAGAGACCCAGTACTTC.

This clone appeared a single time. The chain couples TRBV2 to TRBJ1-1; 8 bases match TRBD1. Germline values: CDR1 SNHLY, CDR2 FYNNEI. CDR3 length: 13 amino acids. The V gene end was trimmed by 8 bases and the J gene end by 5 bases; junction bases not matched to a gene: 7. The CDR3 loop is CASSGQGLTEAFF. DNA of the CDR3: TGTGCCAGCTCCGGACAGGGATTGACTGAAGCTTTCTTT.